This T cell receptor (beta chain) originates from a study of T cell changes during pregnancy in multiple sclerosis. The CDR3 sequence is 14 residues long. V gave up 5 bases and J gave up 4 bases, with 12 bases separating them. In germline, CDR1 is SGHDN, CDR2 FVKESK. Assay: immunoSEQ multiplex PCR; the TCRdb copy retains only in-frame clones and omits some. The sample has around 26,000 clones; roughly 89% are singletons. The specimen comprised CD8+ T cells from peripheral blood mononuclear cells, sampled in the second trimester of pregnancy. This rearrangement joins TRBV14 to TRBJ1-3; D call uncertain. The clonotype was recovered from a female donor with multiple sclerosis, enrolled in a pregnancy study. This chain's CDR3 is CASSFGGSGNTIYF. The CDR3 DNA sequence: TGTGCCAGCAGCTTCGGTGGGAGCGGAAACACCATATATTTT.